This TCR beta chain was observed in a study of T cells expressing NK-cell markers. Study-wide points: In more than 5 donors, dominant CD3+CD56+NKG2C+ clonotypes ranked among the top 10 CD8+ clonotypes. In several donors, dominant clonotypes made up about 25-65% of CD3+CD56-NKG2C+ cells.

The CDR3 covers 14 residues. TCRdb re-called the 5' RACE reads; every CDR3 protein appears as one record, without DNA. The sample totals roughly 280,000 distinct CDR3 sequences; its top ten clones hold 0.39%. Comment on this clonotype: As yet, its antigen is unknown.

V and J are TRBV12-3 or TRBV12-4 and TRBJ1-1; TCRdb's D call of TRBD1 is untestable without DNA. The source material was blood T cells: a sorted CD56 or NKG2C T cell subset, CD4+ or CD8+ T cells, or bulk PBMC T cells (not recorded which). The sequence came from a man younger than 35 in good health. The CDR3 loop is CASSLARQATEAFF.